This T cell receptor beta chain emerged from a study of CD8 T cells in ankylosing spondylitis (dated by TCRdb to 2015 to 2018). About the investigation overall: T cell receptor beta repertoires were profiled in healthy donors and ankylosing spondylitis patients so that disease-linked TCR variants could be found. In total, the full study cohort was made up of some 110 healthy donors and 25 ankylosing spondylitis patients. Peripheral blood was sampled, and synovial fluid was also collected from ankylosing spondylitis patients.

The CDR3, cysteine through phenylalanine, is 13 amino acids long. The retained sequence is limited to the CDR3, 39 bases, with the frame set at the first base. Unmatched junction bases come to 6, with V trimmed by 5 bases and J by 4 bases. CDR1 and CDR2 are read off the germline V gene (reference sequence) as DFQATT and SNEGSKA. Notes on this clonotype: This clone's antigen is unknown. There are no base qualities to consult, and no much larger clone falls within one base.

TCRdb records Illumina HiSeq 2500 as the sequencer. Quantitative 5'-RACE with molecular barcodes was the method used to prepare the TCR beta libraries. The source study handled its data this way. To identify disease-linked TCR variants, a new computational method was used, one built on a probabilistic model of VDJ rearrangement. TCRdb redid the processing of the public reads, applying fastp at Q25 and MiXCR, and retained in-frame beta chains. Each record represents a unique CDR3 protein, reported with the most common genes and DNA among its rows. These V and J calls originate from TCRdb's pipeline instead of the authors' own analysis. The sample records about 800,000 distinct CDR3 sequences, approximately 10% of which are singletons. Clones ranked in the top ten supply just over 0.5% of the sample. What the authors observed across the whole study: Some TCR beta motif variants had previously been reported in synovial fluid and blood of reactive arthritis patients, which suggested common disease-initiation mechanisms. The disease-linked clones were reported as significantly enriched in matched synovial fluid samples from ankylosing spondylitis patients. The disease-linked clones had a CD8+ phenotype and were found at relatively low frequencies in peripheral blood. Blood from ankylosing spondylitis patients appeared to be characterized by a TCR beta motif composed of about eight highly homologous amino acid variants.

Rearrangement joined TRBV20-1 to TRBJ1-1; the central 8 bases match TRBD1. This receptor was taken from a male donor with ankylosing spondylitis. The sample comprised blood, either unsorted or a sorted T cell fraction (not recorded which). The CDR3 protein is CSAAGQGGTEAFF. In nucleotide form, the sequence is TGCAGTGCTGCTGGACAGGGTGGCACTGAAGCTTTCTTT.